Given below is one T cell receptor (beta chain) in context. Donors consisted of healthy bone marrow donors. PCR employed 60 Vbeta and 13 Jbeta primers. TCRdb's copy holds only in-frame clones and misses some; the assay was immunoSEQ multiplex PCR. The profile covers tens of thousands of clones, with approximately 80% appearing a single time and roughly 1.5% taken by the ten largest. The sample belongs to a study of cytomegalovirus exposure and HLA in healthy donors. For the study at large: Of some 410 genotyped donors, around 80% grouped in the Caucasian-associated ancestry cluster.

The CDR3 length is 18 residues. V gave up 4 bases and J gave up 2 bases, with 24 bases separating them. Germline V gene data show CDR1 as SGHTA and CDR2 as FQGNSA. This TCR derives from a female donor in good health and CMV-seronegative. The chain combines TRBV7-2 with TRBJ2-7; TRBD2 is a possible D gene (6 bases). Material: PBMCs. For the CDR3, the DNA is TGTGCCAGCAGCTCCACCTCTAGCTCCGGGGGATGGGCCTACGAGCAGTACTTC. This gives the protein CASSSTSSSGGWAYEQYF.